This TCR beta chain was captured by sequencing in a study of T cells in Graves' hyperthyroidism and ophthalmopathy. This clonotype has at least ten counts. What it binds is not known. This CDR3 is 17 amino acids long. Germline V gene data show CDR1 as SNHLY and CDR2 as FYNNEI. Trimming pared 2 bases from V and 8 bases from J, leaving 24 bases between. There were TCR beta CDR3 regions amplified from RNA transcripts. HTBI primers were the set used in a first-round RT-PCR of the TCR CDR3. TCRdb re-called the multiplex PCR reads through MiXCR, storing one row per CDR3 protein. The data contain 300,000 or so distinct CDR3 sequences, around 16% of them singletons. Regarding the study as a whole: In the blood, most expanded thyroid clonotypes above 0.001 appeared as well.

The study left out patients who had uncontrolled infection, other autoimmune disease, pregnancy or lactation. The chain has TRBV2 and TRBJ1-2; a weak D match, TRBD1 (6 bases). The receptor's source is a man aged 25-40 years with Graves' hyperthyroidism. Material for sequencing was blood. This chain's CDR3 is CASSEPPWGHLSFGYTF. In DNA form, the CDR3 reads TGTGCCAGCAGTGAACCACCATGGGGACACCTATCTTTCGGCTACACCTTC.